This T cell receptor (beta chain) came from a study of cytomegalovirus exposure and HLA in healthy donors. The study's findings and limits: TCR beta V- and J-gene trimming, according to a later analysis, was linked to a missense DCLRE1C variant.

A note on this clone: Its antigen is currently unknown.

This PCR relied on a set of 60 Vbeta primers and 13 Jbeta primers. Original handling: A follow-up analysis tallied 60 million to 85 million unique TCR beta chains, roughly 11 million shared. This table comes from immunoSEQ multiplex PCR, and its TCRdb copy is limited to in-frame clones, with some not included. V, J and clone size are taken as reported in that table, and D and trimming were inferred from the DNA itself. Here the sample table reports 100,000 to 150,000 clones. Everyone who donated was a healthy bone marrow donor. In germline, CDR1 is MRHNA, CDR2 SNTAGT. Trimming took 0 bases from V and 7 from J, leaving 13 bases between them. The CDR3 totals 15 residues.

The specimen was PBMCs. V gene TRBV6-4 combines with J gene TRBJ1-3, with TRBD1 as a possible D gene (5 bases). This clonotype originated in a man in his forties in good health and CMV-seronegative. CDR3 sequence reads: CASSDSCRVGNTIYF. CDR3 nucleotides: TGTGCCAGCAGTGACTCTTGCAGGGTTGGGAACACCATATATTTT.